The clone carrying this T cell receptor beta chain was counted a few times. Its antigen remains unknown. A second PCR of about 6 to 12 cycles used a sample-barcoded 5' primer and a J-beta primer mix. Sequencing of every sample gave 3 million or more CDR3-containing paired-end reads. TCRdb re-called the 5' RACE reads with MiXCR, one entry per CDR3 protein. This sample yields 1.5 million to 2 million distinct CDR3 sequences, of which 30% to 35% are seen a single time; 10% to 12% belongs to the top ten. These data come from a study of blood T cells in healthy people across ages. Germline V gene lookup returns CDR1 MNHNY and CDR2 SVGAGI (reference sequence). V was trimmed by 4 bases and J by 7 bases, leaving 14 bases between them. The CDR3 runs to 15 residues. Study findings and constraints: The CMV status of each donor remained undetermined, and this could have confounded shifts in expanded clonotypes. Measured against age, TCR beta diversity per million T cells decreased in a roughly linear manner.

The chain couples TRBV6-6 to TRBJ1-6; TRBD1 might be the D (5 bases). Sequenced input: blood. The receptor's source is a woman in her twenties or thirties in good health. DNA for the CDR3: TGTGCCAGCAGTTGCTCGACTCAGGGAAATTCACCCCTCCACTTT. Translation: CASSCSTQGNSPLHF.